These 21 T cell receptor beta chains originate from one sample sequenced in a study of T cells in Graves' hyperthyroidism and ophthalmopathy. Regions amplified from RNA transcripts were the TCR beta CDR3 regions. The TCR CDR3 first-round RT-PCR relied on the HTBI primer set. TCRdb itself ran the multiplex PCR reads through MiXCR, one entry per CDR3 protein. The sample has around 300,000 distinct CDR3 sequences; roughly 13% are singletons. Sequenced material: blood. These receptors originate from a woman between 40 and 55 years old with Graves' ophthalmopathy.

This clonotype occurred many times. The V and J genes are TRBV3-1 and TRBJ2-1, with 8 bases matching TRBD1. The CDR3 length is 17 residues. Germline CDR1 LGHDT, CDR2 YNNKEL (reference sequence). V lost 3 bases, J lost 1 base, and 8 bases stayed unmatched. The DNA of the CDR3 is TGTGCCAGCAGCCAGGCTCCAGGACAGGGATCCTACAATGAGCAGTTCTTC. Residues: CASSQAPGQGSYNEQFF.

This clonotype was picked up many times. The chain is built from TRBV6-1 and TRBJ1-2, with 9 nucleotides matching TRBD1. The J segment lost 8 bases and the V segment lost 7 bases, leaving 11 bases of the junction unmatched. This CDR3 has 14 residues. CDR1 is MNHNS, CDR2 SASEGT, per germline. This chain's CDR3 is CASTKGQGGEGYTF. The CDR3 DNA reads TGTGCCAGCACCAAGGGACAGGGCGGAGAAGGCTACACCTTC.

This clonotype was found a few times. This chain connects TRBV14 to TRBJ2-1; D unclear. The CDR3 has 9 amino acids. Germline CDR1 SGHDN, CDR2 FVKESK. Between the trimmed V and J ends, which lost 3 bases and 15 bases, there was a span of 6 bases. CDR3 DNA: TGTGCCAGCAGCCACCCCCGGTTCTTC. Translated: CASSHPRFF.

This clonotype has a count of ten or more. This chain links TRBV6-1 with TRBJ2-7; possible D gene TRBD2, 7 bases. V was trimmed by 4 bases and J by 10 bases, leaving 14 bases between them. CDR3 size: 12 residues. In germline, CDR1 is MNHNS, CDR2 SASEGT. The CDR3 bases are TGTGCCAGCAGTGGACGCGGGGGACAACAGTACTTC. Encoded protein: CASSGRGGQQYF.

This clonotype was counted a single time. This sequence joins TRBV7-9 and TRBJ1-5, with 8 bases aligning to TRBD1. Trimming at V came to 2 bases and at J to 6 bases, leaving 6 bases not matched to a gene. CDR3 size: 15 residues. The germline V gene has CDR1 SEHNR and CDR2 FQNEAQ (reference sequence). The CDR3 is CASSLSTGVGQPQHF. CDR3 coding DNA: TGTGCCAGCAGCTTATCGACAGGGGTCGGTCAGCCCCAGCATTTT. The full variable domain, in which reference TRBV7-9 and TRBJ1-5 provide the parts outside the CDR3, is DTGVSQNPRHKITKRGQNVTFRCDPISEHNRLYWYRQTLGQGPEFLTYFQNEAQLEKSRLLSDRFSAERPKGSFSTLEIQRTEQGDSAMYLCASSLSTGVGQPQHFGDGTRLSIL.

This clonotype was seen at least ten times. J is TRBJ2-3 and V is TRBV24-1; 8 nucleotides match TRBD2. The CDR3 extends over 14 amino acids. CDR1 and CDR2 from the germline V gene are KGHDR and SFDVKD. The trim removed 7 bases at V and 3 bases at J, leaving 5 bases unmatched. CDR3 DNA: TGTGCCACCAGCCCGACGGGGGGGACAGATACGCAGTATTTT. The encoded protein is CATSPTGGTDTQYF.

This clonotype was observed at least ten times. J is TRBJ1-1 and V is TRBV11-2; D remains ambiguous. Per the germline V gene, CDR1 is SGHAT and CDR2 is FQNNGV. The CDR3 loop spans 15 amino acids. V lost 5 bases to trimming and J lost 3 bases, with 16 bases between them. This CDR3 is CASSRAGVADTEAFF. The CDR3 DNA is TGTGCCAGCAGCCGTGCCGGGGTTGCGGACACTGAAGCTTTCTTT.

Of note for this clonotype: This likely comes from a read error, as the CDR3 has no conserved phenylalanine or tryptophan at its end. The chain has TRBV27 and TRBJ1-1; 7 bases agree with TRBD1. The germline gives CDR1 MNHEY, CDR2 SMNVEV (reference sequence). V lost 9 bases and J lost 9; bases outside the gene matches: 22. The CDR3 is 16 residues long. The CDR3 DNA is TGTGCCAGTCGACCCTCAGCGGGACAGCCGGGGAGGCAAGCTTTCCTT. Translating it yields CASRPSAGQPGRQAFL.

This clonotype was seen repeatedly, ten times or more. The rearrangement joins TRBV6-2 or TRBV6-3 to TRBJ1-4; D gene ambiguous. Germline V gives CDR1 MNHEY, CDR2 SVGEGT. Trimming stripped 6 bases from V and 7 bases from J, with 15 bases between. The CDR3 length is 14 residues. The CDR3 DNA reads as TGTGCCAGCAGACCCGGGCGAGTGGGTGAAAAACTGTTTTTT. Amino acids: CASRPGRVGEKLFF.

This clonotype has at least ten counts. The J gene is TRBJ2-2, the V gene TRBV27; maybe TRBD2 (6 bases). The CDR3 runs 14 residues. V lost 1 base, J lost 5 bases, and 8 bases lay in between. The germline gives CDR1 MNHEY, CDR2 SMNVEV (reference sequence). CDR3: CASSLWRETGELFF. Written as DNA, the CDR3 is TGTGCCAGCAGTTTATGGAGGGAAACCGGGGAGCTGTTTTTT.

This clonotype was observed many times. V and J are TRBV27 and TRBJ1-2; TRBD1 matches at 8 bases. Germline CDR1 and CDR2: MNHEY and SMNVEV (reference sequence). V shed 4 bases, J shed 6 bases, and the junction held 7 bases outside the gene matches. The CDR3 has 14 amino acids. The CDR3: CASSWWPGGNGYTF. The CDR3 DNA reads TGTGCCAGCAGTTGGTGGCCAGGGGGCAATGGCTACACCTTC.

The table lists this clonotype with many counts. V usage is TRBV5-6 and J usage is TRBJ2-7, with TRBD2 as a possible D gene (6 bases). This CDR3 region has 15 residues. The V gene lost 0 bases and the J gene lost 4 bases, with 14 bases spanning the gap. The germline CDR1 and CDR2 sequences are SGHDT and YYEEEE. This chain's CDR3 is CASSLVTLAAYEQYF. CDR3 nucleotides: TGTGCCAGCAGCTTGGTGACACTAGCAGCTTACGAGCAGTACTTC.

This clonotype was recorded at least ten times. As DNA, the CDR3 is TGTGCCAGCAGTTTTAACCAGAACACTGAAGCTTTCTTT. It is translated as CASSFNQNTEAFF. This sequence joins TRBV12-3 or TRBV12-4 and TRBJ1-1; no reliable D call. V gave up 3 bases and J gave up 1 base, with 6 bases separating them. CDR3 length equals 13 residues.

This clonotype was recorded many times. V gene TRBV6-1 combines with J gene TRBJ1-5; D not resolved. Per the germline V gene, CDR1 is MNHNS and CDR2 is SASEGT. Trimming removed 4 bases from V and 3 bases from J, with 10 bases in between. The CDR3 is made up of 14 amino acids. The CDR3 loop reads CASSGAGVNQPQHF. CDR3 bases: TGTGCCAGCAGTGGAGCCGGAGTCAATCAGCCCCAGCATTTT.

This clonotype was counted ten times or more. The rearrangement joins TRBV6-1 to TRBJ2-5; the D is unclear. V lost 8 bases and J 5 bases, leaving 12 bases between the germline ends. This CDR3 comprises 12 residues. From germline, CDR1 is MNHNS and CDR2 SASEGT. The CDR3 loop reads CASGPPQETQYF. The CDR3 DNA reads TGTGCCAGCGGACCACCCCAGGAGACCCAGTACTTC.

This clonotype was detected many times. This chain connects TRBV6-4 to TRBJ2-7; 15 bases agree with TRBD2. The CDR3 totals 17 residues. Germline CDR1 MRHNA, CDR2 SNTAGT. J lost 7 bases, V lost 0 bases, and 7 bases had no gene match. The CDR3, as DNA: TGTGCCAGCAGTGACTCCGGACTAGCGGGAGGGCCGGGGGAGCAGTACTTC. It encodes CASSDSGLAGGPGEQYF.

This clonotype has a count of ten or more. The rearrangement links TRBV20-1 to TRBJ2-3; a possible D gene is TRBD2 (6 bases). This CDR3 is built from 19 residues. Trimming removed 5 bases from V and 7 bases from J, with 34 bases in between. Germline V gene lookup returns CDR1 DFQATT and CDR2 SNEGSKA (reference sequence). CDR3 sequence (DNA): TGCAGTGCTCTGCATTATCCCACCATCGGGGGACCTGCACAGAATACGCAGTATTTT. Its translation is CSALHYPTIGGPAQNTQYF.

This clonotype was detected many times. The rearrangement uses TRBV11-2 and TRBJ2-3, with D unresolved. The CDR3 is made up of 16 amino acids. V shed 2 bases and J shed 2 bases, with 14 bases lying between them. Per germline, CDR1 SGHAT and CDR2 FQNNGV. The CDR3 reads CASSLLADPLTDTQYF. The CDR3 DNA is TGTGCCAGCAGCTTACTGGCAGATCCACTCACAGATACGCAGTATTTT.

The V gene is TRBV20-1, the J gene TRBJ2-1; D is uncertain. V was clipped by 6 bases and J by 5 bases, with 14 bases between them. Germline V gives CDR1 DFQATT, CDR2 SNEGSKA (reference sequence). The CDR3 has 13 residues. CDR3 nucleotides: TGCAGTGCCCGAAGGCCTGGAGACAATGAGCAGTTCTTC. The encoded protein is CSARRPGDNEQFF.

The J gene is TRBJ1-5, the V gene TRBV30, with a tentative D call TRBD1 (6 bases). Trimming removed 0 bases at V and 5 bases at J, with 8 bases between. The CDR3 totals 13 residues. CDR1 and CDR2 from the germline V gene are GTSNPN and SVGIG (reference sequence). The DNA for the CDR3 is TGTGCCTGGAGTGTGGCAGGGGATCAGCCCCAGCATTTT. Residues: CAWSVAGDQPQHF.

This clonotype was found many times. The rearrangement uses TRBV5-6 and TRBJ2-7; D possibly corresponds to TRBD2 (6 bases). The V end lost 3 bases, the J end lost 2 bases, and 15 bases lay between the germline ends. The CDR3 spans 15 residues. CDR1 SGHDT and CDR2 YYEEEE come from the germline V gene. DNA for the CDR3: TGTGCCAGCAGCTGGGTTTCGGGAGCTACCTACGAGCAGTACTTC. Translating gives CASSWVSGATYEQYF.